The present T cell receptor (beta chain) was sequenced within a study of glioma-infiltrating T cells. This clonotype has at least ten counts. The iRepertoire nested amplicon-rescue multiplex PCR amplified TCR alpha and beta CDR3s from RNA. Each CDR3 protein is one row after TCRdb ran MiXCR on the multiplex PCR reads. The sample lists about 190,000 distinct CDR3 sequences; approximately 30% were seen once. With 7 bases clipped from V and 9 bases from J, the junction kept 8 bases outside the gene matches. Germline CDR1 ENHRY, CDR2 SYGVKD. The CDR3 runs 14 residues. The source of this sequence is a human donor with low-grade glioma or glioblastoma, undergoing nonglioma brain surgery, or in good health (not recorded which). V is TRBV10-3 and J is TRBJ2-1, with TRBD2 identical over 11 bases. Sequenced: glioma tissue, nonneoplastic brain tissue, or PBMCs (not recorded which). CDR3 protein: CAINPGLAAGEQFF. CDR3 DNA sequence: TGTGCCATCAACCCGGGACTAGCGGCTGGTGAGCAGTTCTTC.